A selection of T cell receptor beta chains follows, all from one sample in a study of shared clonotypes between healthy human individuals. The data were produced by immunoSEQ multiplex PCR, yet TCRdb's version contains in-frame clones alone and is incomplete. The sample consists of under 700,000 clones, around 95% of them appearing once. The sample taken for sequencing was naive CD8+ T cells sorted from blood. The receptors were sampled from a woman in her twenties or thirties in good health. Both conserved end residues are part of each CDR3. Fields, in order: clone size, J gene, D gene, V gene, CDR3 DNA, CDR3 protein. The D gene is left open where the match is weak. Clone size is not always given. Where it is, it says once, few, many or a class for expanded clones.

. | TRBJ2-7 | . | TRBV6-5 | TGTGCCAGCAGTTTGCAGAGCGGAACCTACGAGCAGTACTTC | CASSLQSGTYEQYF
. | TRBJ2-1 | TRBD2 | TRBV7-8 | TGTGCCAGCAGTCTAGAAAAATTTGGCGGGAGTCCCTACAATGAGCAGTTCTTC | CASSLEKFGGSPYNEQFF
. | TRBJ2-5 | TRBD2 | TRBV6-4 | TGTGCCAGCAGTGACTCGACTAGCGGGATAGAGACCCAGTACTTC | CASSDSTSGIETQYF
. | TRBJ2-7 | TRBD2 | TRBV4-1 | TGCGCCAGCAGCCAAGGCGGGACTAGCGGTTTTTACGAGCAGTACTTC | CASSQGGTSGFYEQYF
. | TRBJ2-2 | . | TRBV28 | TGTGCCAGCGAGAGTACCACCGGGGAGCTGTTTTTT | CASESTTGELFF
. | TRBJ1-1 | . | TRBV29-1 | TGCAGCGTTCCCGGCACTGAAGCTTTCTTT | CSVPGTEAFF
. | TRBJ2-7 | . | TRBV21-1 | TGTGCCAGCAGCAAAGGAGGAGGACACATCTGGGATGCGGAGCAGTACTTC | CASSKGGGHIWDAEQYF
. | TRBJ2-7 | TRBD2 | TRBV5-6 | TGTGCCAGCAGCTTGGGTGCTAGCGGGGTCTACGAGCAGTACTTC | CASSLGASGVYEQYF
. | TRBJ2-5 | . | TRBV5-6 | TGTGCCAGCAGCTTGGCAGGGGGGCGAGAGACCCAGTACTTC | CASSLAGGRETQYF
. | TRBJ2-1 | . | TRBV5-8 | TGTGCCAGCAGCTCCGGCGAGGCCTCCTACAATGAGCAGTTCTTC | CASSSGEASYNEQFF
. | TRBJ1-1 | . | TRBV28 | TGTGCCAGCAGTTTATTGCGGGGGAACACTGAAGCTTTCTTT | CASSLLRGNTEAFF
. | TRBJ2-7 | . | TRBV11-2 | TGTGCCAGCAGCGAGAGTGGGAGCGAGCAGTACTTC | CASSESGSEQYF
. | TRBJ2-5 | . | TRBV14 | TGTGCCAGCAGCCAAGATTCCCCAGGCTGGCAAGAGACCCAGTACTTC | CASSQDSPGWQETQYF
few | TRBJ2-7 | TRBD2 | TRBV13 | TGTGCCAGCAGCTTAGGACTAGCGGGAAAGTACGAGCAGTACTTC | CASSLGLAGKYEQYF
. | TRBJ2-3 | . | TRBV29-1 | TGCAGCGTGGCAGCGGGCCCGCGCACAGATACGCAGTATTTT | CSVAAGPRTDTQYF
. | TRBJ1-1 | . | TRBV9 | TGTGCCAGCAGCACCGGAACCTCAAGGGACACTGAAGCTTTCTTT | CASSTGTSRDTEAFF
. | TRBJ1-5 | TRBD1 | TRBV2 | TGTGCCAGCAGTGGGGGGACAGGGGAGAATCAGCCCCAGCATTTT | CASSGGTGENQPQHF
. | TRBJ1-2 | . | TRBV11-2 | TGTGCCAGCAGCGGCGGCAACCCCGGCTACACCTTC | CASSGGNPGYTF